The next 17 T cell receptor beta chains were all read from a single sample in a study of immune characterization of retroperitoneal liposarcoma. TCRdb reanalysed the PCR reads using MiXCR and keeps one entry per CDR3 protein. Of some 8,200 distinct CDR3 sequences in the sample, roughly two fifths were seen once. The sequenced material came from tumor tissue. The receptors stem from a male donor with retroperitoneal liposarcoma.

Here the CDR3 reads CATKVPGQGNIQYF. The CDR3 DNA follows: TGTGCCACCAAGGTCCCGGGACAGGGAAACATTCAGTACTTC. The chain has TRBV6-1 and TRBJ2-4; 9 bases are a match to TRBD1. Germline V gene lookup returns CDR1 MNHNS and CDR2 SASEGT. CDR3 length: 14 residues. V was pared by 10 bases and J by 6 bases, with 10 bases of the junction left unmatched.

The sample holds a few counts of this clonotype. The rearrangement uses TRBV7-6 and TRBJ2-1, with D perhaps TRBD2 (5 bases). CDR3 length equals 14 residues. V lost 1 base and J lost 10, with 14 bases in between. Per germline, CDR1 SGHVS and CDR2 FNYEAQ. Written as DNA, the CDR3 is TGTGCCAGCAGCTTAGAGGTACGGGGATACGAGCAGTTCTTC. It encodes CASSLEVRGYEQFF.

The V call is TRBV6-8, the J call TRBJ2-1; 8 bases match TRBD1. Gene TRBJ2-7 matches the end of the DNA better, so the J call may be wrong. Per the germline V gene, CDR1 is MNHGY and CDR2 is SAAAGT. This CDR3 is 13 amino acids long. The CDR3 loop is CASSQGALGEQYF. CDR3 bases: TGTGCCAGCAGTCAGGGGGCGTTGGGCGAGCAGTACTTC.

This clonotype was seen a few times. V usage is TRBV6-5 and J usage is TRBJ2-3, with TRBD1 identical over 7 bases. In germline, CDR1 is MNHEY, CDR2 SVGAGI. The CDR3 loop spans 14 amino acids. Trimming took 6 bases from V and 5 from J; bases not matched to a gene: 8. The CDR3 region has the DNA TGTGCCAGCAGACCTAGACAGGGAAGAGATACGCAGTATTTT. Amino acid sequence: CASRPRQGRDTQYF.

The rearrangement uses TRBV6-6 and TRBJ2-3, with TRBD2 as a possible D gene (6 bases). CDR3 length: 15 amino acids. CDR1 MNHNY and CDR2 SVGAGI come from the germline V gene (reference sequence). The V end lost 2 bases, the J end lost 4 bases, and 13 bases lay between the germline ends. CDR3 residues: CASSYGTPGADTQYF. The CDR3 nucleotides read TGTGCCAGCAGTTACGGGACTCCGGGGGCAGATACGCAGTATTTT.

This chain connects TRBV6-5 to TRBJ2-1; 11 bases are a match to TRBD2. The CDR3 loop spans 16 amino acids. V shed 0 bases and J 8 bases; nucleotides not matched to a gene: 6. Germline V CDR1 and CDR2: MNHEY, SVGAGI. This CDR3 reads CASSYSSGRAGDEQFF. The CDR3 nucleotides are TGTGCCAGCAGTTACTCTAGCGGGAGGGCTGGCGATGAGCAGTTCTTC.

This clonotype is judged medium-sized (0.01 to 0.1%). The chain has TRBV6-6 and TRBJ1-1; weak D call: TRBD1 (5 bases). V was pared by 2 bases and J by 0 bases, with 10 bases between. The CDR3 consists of 15 residues. Looked up from germline, CDR1 is MNHNY and CDR2 is SVGAGI (reference sequence). The CDR3 DNA reads as TGTGCCAGCAGTTACGCAGGGATCATGAACACTGAAGCTTTCTTT. It is translated as CASSYAGIMNTEAFF.

This chain uses TRBV7-6 with TRBJ2-1; D may correspond to TRBD1 or TRBD2 (5 bases each). CDR3 length: 14 amino acids. The germline V gene has CDR1 SGHVS and CDR2 FNYEAQ. The V end lost 3 bases, the J end lost 13 bases, and 19 bases lay between the germline ends. The CDR3 coding sequence is TGTGCCAGCAGCTTTTCAGGGTTTGGGGAGACCCAGTTCTTC. Translation: CASSFSGFGETQFF.

The genes are TRBV6-5 and TRBJ2-1; 11 bases agree with TRBD2. V dropped 2 bases and J dropped 8; count of bases not matched to a gene: 23. CDR3 length: 21 residues. The germline gives CDR1 MNHEY, CDR2 SVGAGI. The CDR3 sequence: CASSYASPGGRLAGGRDEQFF. In DNA form, the CDR3 reads TGTGCCAGCAGTTACGCCTCCCCTGGGGGGAGGCTAGCGGGAGGCAGGGATGAGCAGTTCTTC.

The V call is TRBV6-2 or TRBV6-3, the J call TRBJ2-3; D is perhaps TRBD2 (6 bases). There are 13 residues in the CDR3. V was shortened by 7 bases and J by 5 bases, with 13 bases between the two germline ends. The germline V gene encodes CDR1 MNHEY and CDR2 SVGEGT. CDR3 DNA: TGTGCCAGCATGGGAGGCGTCGTAGATACGCAGTATTTT. Protein sequence: CASMGGVVDTQYF.

The chain has TRBV12-3 or TRBV12-4 and TRBJ2-7; TRBD2 agrees at 14 bases. The end of the DNA is better explained by TRBJ2-1, so the J call may be wrong. The CDR3 covers 15 residues. The CDR3: CASRAGLAGGNEQFF. CDR3 nucleotides: TGTGCCAGCAGGGCTGGACTAGCGGGAGGAAATGAGCAGTTCTTC.

By sample fraction, this clonotype is medium-sized (0.01 to 0.1%). The chain links TRBV7-2 to TRBJ2-1; 8 positions agree with TRBD2. The J call may be faulty, since TRBJ2-7 better matches the DNA end. CDR1 SGHTA and CDR2 FQGNSA come from the germline V gene. The CDR3 has 15 residues. CDR3 amino acids: CASNPGGTITYEQYF. The CDR3 DNA sequence: TGTGCCAGCAATCCGGGGGGGACCATAACCTACGAGCAGTACTTC.

The chain combines TRBV6-1 with TRBJ2-3; D call uncertain. The germline V gene encodes CDR1 MNHNS and CDR2 SASEGT. The CDR3 is 13 residues long. Trimming removed 7 bases from V and 0 bases from J, with 8 bases in between. CDR3 residues: CASKISSTDTQYF. The CDR3 DNA is TGTGCCAGCAAGATCTCTAGCACAGATACGCAGTATTTT.

The chain is built from TRBV6-9 and TRBJ2-1, with a weak D call TRBD2 (5 bases). The tail of the sequence fits TRBJ2-7 better, so the J call may be wrong. Germline V gene lookup returns CDR1 MNHGY and CDR2 SVAAGI. This CDR3 has 14 amino acids. The CDR3 protein is CASSSSGSSYEQYV. DNA for the CDR3: TGTGCCAGCAGTTCCAGCGGAAGCTCCTACGAGCAGTACGTC.

By frequency in the sample, this clonotype is medium-sized. The chain uses TRBV12-3 or TRBV12-4 and TRBJ2-4; the D call may be TRBD1 or TRBD2 (7 bases each). TRBJ2-5 matches the DNA end more closely, so the J call is doubtful. CDR3 length equals 17 residues. The CDR3: CASSLVQGGTLGETQYF. DNA for the CDR3: TGTGCCAGCAGTTTGGTTCAGGGGGGGACCTTAGGGGAGACCCAGTACTTC.

The CDR3 sequence is CASSSLYNEQFF. In DNA, the CDR3 is TGTGCCAGCAGTTCTCTCTACAATGAGCAGTTCTTC. The chain has TRBV6-8 and TRBJ2-5; D is undetermined. The assigned J gene may be wrong: the sequence end matches TRBJ2-1 better. The CDR3 spans 12 residues. Germline CDR1 MNHGY, CDR2 SAAAGT.

The chain carries TRBV11-2 and TRBJ2-1; tentatively, D is TRBD1 or TRBD2 (5 bases each). Germline values: CDR1 SGHAT, CDR2 FQNNGV. V shed 4 bases and J shed 10 bases, with 20 bases lying between them. The length of the CDR3 is 15 residues. Here the CDR3 reads CASSSVWGSSYEQFF. As DNA, the CDR3 is TGTGCCAGCAGCTCCGTGTGGGGGAGCTCCTACGAGCAGTTCTTC.